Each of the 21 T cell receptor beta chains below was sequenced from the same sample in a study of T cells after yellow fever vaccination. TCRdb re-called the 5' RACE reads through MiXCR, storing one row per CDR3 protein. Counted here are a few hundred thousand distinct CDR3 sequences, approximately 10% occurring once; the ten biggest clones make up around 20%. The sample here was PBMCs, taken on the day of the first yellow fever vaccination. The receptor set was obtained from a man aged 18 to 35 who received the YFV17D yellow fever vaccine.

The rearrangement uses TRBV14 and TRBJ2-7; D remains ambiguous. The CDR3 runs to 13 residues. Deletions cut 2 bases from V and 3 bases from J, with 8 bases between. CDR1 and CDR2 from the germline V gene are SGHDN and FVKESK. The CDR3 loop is CASSQQFDYEQYV. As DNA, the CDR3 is TGTGCCAGCAGCCAACAGTTTGACTACGAGCAGTACGTC.

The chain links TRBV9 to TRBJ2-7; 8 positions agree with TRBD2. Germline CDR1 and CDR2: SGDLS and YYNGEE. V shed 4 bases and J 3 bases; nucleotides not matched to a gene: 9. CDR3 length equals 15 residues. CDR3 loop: CASSPQSSGGYEQYF. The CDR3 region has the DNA TGTGCCAGCAGCCCACAGTCCAGCGGGGGCTACGAGCAGTACTTC.

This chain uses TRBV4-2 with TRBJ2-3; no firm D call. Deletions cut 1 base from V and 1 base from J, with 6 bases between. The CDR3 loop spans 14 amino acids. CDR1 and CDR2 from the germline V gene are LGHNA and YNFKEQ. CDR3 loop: CASSQGMGTDTQYF. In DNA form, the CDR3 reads TGTGCCAGCAGCCAAGGGATGGGCACAGATACGCAGTATTTT.

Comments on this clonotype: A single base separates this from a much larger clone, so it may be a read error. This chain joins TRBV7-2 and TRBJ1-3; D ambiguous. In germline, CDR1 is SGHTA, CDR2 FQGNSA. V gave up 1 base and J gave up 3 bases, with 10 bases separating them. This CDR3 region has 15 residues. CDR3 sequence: CASSLDSLYGNTIYF. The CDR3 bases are TGTGCCAGCAGCTTAGACAGCCTCTATGGAAACACCATATATTTT. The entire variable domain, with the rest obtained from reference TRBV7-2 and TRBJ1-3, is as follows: GAGVSQSPSNKVTEKGKDVELRCDPISGHTALYWYRQSLGQGLEFLIYFQGNSAPDKSGLPSDRFSAERTGGSVSTLTIQRTQQEDSAVYLCASSLDSLYGNTIYFGEGSWLTVV.

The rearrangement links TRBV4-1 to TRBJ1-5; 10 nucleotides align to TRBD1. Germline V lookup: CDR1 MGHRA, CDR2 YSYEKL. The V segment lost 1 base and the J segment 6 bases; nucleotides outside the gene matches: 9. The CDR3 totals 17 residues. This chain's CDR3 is CASSQGIGQGVSQPQHF. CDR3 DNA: TGCGCCAGCAGCCAAGGAATAGGACAGGGGGTAAGTCAGCCCCAGCATTTT.

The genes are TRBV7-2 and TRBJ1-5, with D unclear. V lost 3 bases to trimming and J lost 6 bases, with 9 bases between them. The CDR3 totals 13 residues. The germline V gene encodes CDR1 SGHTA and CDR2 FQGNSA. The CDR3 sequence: CASSFGPGQPQHF. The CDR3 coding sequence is TGTGCCAGCAGCTTCGGCCCGGGTCAGCCCCAGCATTTT.

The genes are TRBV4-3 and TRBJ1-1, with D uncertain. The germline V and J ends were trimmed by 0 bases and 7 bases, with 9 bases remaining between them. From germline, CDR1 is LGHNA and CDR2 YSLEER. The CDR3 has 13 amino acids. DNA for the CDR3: TGCGCCAGCAGCCAAGAAAATCAGCTTGAAGCTTTCTTT. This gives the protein CASSQENQLEAFF.

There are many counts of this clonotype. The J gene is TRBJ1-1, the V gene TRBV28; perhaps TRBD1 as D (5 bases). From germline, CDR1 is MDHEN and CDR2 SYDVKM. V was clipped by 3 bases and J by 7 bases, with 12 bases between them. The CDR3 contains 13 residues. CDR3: CASSFKGHDEAFF. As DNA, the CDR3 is TGTGCCAGCAGTTTTAAAGGACATGATGAAGCTTTCTTT. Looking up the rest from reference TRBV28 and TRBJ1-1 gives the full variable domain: DVKVTQSSRYLVKRTGEKVFLECVQDMDHENMFWYRQDPGLGLRLIYFSYDVKMKEKGDIPEGYSVSREKKERFSLILESASTNQTSMYLCASSFKGHDEAFFGQGTRLTVV.

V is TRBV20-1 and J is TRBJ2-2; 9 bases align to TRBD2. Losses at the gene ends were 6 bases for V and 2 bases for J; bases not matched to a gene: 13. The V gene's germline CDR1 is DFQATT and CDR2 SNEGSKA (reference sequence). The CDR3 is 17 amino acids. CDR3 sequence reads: CSASGLAGSINTGELFF. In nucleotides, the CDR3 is TGCAGTGCCAGCGGGCTAGCGGGGAGCATAAACACCGGGGAGCTGTTTTTT.

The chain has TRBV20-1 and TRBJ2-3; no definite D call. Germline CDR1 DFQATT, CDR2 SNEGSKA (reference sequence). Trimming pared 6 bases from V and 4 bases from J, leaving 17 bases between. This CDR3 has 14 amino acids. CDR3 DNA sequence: TGCAGTGCCGGCTCAAGCCTCTTAGCAGATACGCAGTATTTT. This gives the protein CSAGSSLLADTQYF.

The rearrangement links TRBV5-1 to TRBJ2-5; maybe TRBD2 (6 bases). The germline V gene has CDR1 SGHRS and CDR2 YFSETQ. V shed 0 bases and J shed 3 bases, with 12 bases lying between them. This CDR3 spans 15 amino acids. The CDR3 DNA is TGCGCCAGCAGCTTGGACGGTTCGGGGGAAGAGACCCAGTACTTC. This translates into CASSLDGSGEETQYF.

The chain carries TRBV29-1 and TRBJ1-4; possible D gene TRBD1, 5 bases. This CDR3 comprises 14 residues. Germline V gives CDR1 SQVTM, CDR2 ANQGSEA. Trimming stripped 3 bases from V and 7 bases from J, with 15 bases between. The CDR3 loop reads CSVEKPGRGEKLFF. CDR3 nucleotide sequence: TGCAGCGTTGAGAAGCCAGGGAGAGGTGAAAAACTGTTTTTT.

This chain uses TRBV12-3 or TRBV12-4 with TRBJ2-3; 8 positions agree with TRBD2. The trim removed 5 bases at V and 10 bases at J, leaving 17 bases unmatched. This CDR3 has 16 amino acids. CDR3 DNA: TGTGCCAGCAGTAATGCCGGGACTAGTCAACCAGGTCCGCAGTATTTT. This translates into CASSNAGTSQPGPQYF.

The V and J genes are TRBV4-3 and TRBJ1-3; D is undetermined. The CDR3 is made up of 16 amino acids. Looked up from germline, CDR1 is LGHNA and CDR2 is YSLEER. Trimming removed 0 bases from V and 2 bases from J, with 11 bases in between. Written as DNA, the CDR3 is TGCGCCAGCAGCCAAGATCGGGGTAGACCTGGAAACACCATATATTTT. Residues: CASSQDRGRPGNTIYF.

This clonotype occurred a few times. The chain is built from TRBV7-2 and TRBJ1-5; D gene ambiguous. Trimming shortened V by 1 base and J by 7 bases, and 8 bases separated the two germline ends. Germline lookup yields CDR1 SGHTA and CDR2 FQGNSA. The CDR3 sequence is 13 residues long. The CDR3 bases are TGTGCCAGCAGCTTAGAACCGACGCAGCCCCAGCATTTT. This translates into CASSLEPTQPQHF.

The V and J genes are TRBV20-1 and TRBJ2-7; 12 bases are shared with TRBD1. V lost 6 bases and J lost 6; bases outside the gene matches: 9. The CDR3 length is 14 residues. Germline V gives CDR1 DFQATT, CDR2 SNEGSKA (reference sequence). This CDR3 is CSAIRDRGRTEQYF. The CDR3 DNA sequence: TGCAGTGCCATCCGGGACAGGGGGCGAACCGAGCAGTACTTC.

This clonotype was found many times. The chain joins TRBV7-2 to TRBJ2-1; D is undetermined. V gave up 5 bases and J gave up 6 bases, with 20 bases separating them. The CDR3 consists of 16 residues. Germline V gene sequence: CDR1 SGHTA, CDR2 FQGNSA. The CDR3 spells CASSLVSLSSRNEQFF. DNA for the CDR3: TGTGCCAGCAGCCTCGTTAGCTTGAGTTCCCGCAATGAGCAGTTCTTC.

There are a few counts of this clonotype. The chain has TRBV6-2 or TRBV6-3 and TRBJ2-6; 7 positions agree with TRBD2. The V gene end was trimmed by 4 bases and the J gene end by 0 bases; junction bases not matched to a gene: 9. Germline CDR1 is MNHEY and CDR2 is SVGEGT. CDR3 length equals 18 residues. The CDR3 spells CASSSLGGGTSGANVLTF. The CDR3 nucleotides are TGTGCCAGCAGTTCCCTTGGGGGGGGAACCTCTGGGGCCAACGTCCTGACTTTC.

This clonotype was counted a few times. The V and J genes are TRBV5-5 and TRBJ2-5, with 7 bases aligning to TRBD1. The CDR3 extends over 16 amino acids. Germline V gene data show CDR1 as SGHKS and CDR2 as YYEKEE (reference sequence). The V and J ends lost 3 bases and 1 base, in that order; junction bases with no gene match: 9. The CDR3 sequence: CASSSRGQNIQETQYF. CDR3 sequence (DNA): TGTGCCAGCAGCTCAAGGGGACAGAATATCCAAGAGACCCAGTACTTC.

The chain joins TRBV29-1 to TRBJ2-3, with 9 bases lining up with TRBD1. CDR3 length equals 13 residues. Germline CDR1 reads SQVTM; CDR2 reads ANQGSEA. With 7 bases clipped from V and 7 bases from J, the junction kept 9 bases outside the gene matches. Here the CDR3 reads CSATTGGTNTQYF. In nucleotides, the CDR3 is TGCAGCGCTACGACAGGGGGAACCAATACGCAGTATTTT.

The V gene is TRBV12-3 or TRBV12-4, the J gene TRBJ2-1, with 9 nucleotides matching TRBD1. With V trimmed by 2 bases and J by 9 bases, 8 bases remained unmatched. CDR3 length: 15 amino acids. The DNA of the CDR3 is TGTGCCAGCAGTTTAACAGGGGGCGGATGGGGTGAGCAGTTCTTC. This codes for CASSLTGGGWGEQFF.